Following are 9 T cell receptor beta chains from one sample sequenced in a study of cytotoxic CD8 clonotypes in ibrutinib-treated CLL. The assay was immunoSEQ multiplex PCR, and TCRdb's table has in-frame clones only and misses some. The sample records some 200,000 clones, just under 80% being singletons. Sequenced material: PBMCs, taken after 12 months of ibrutinib treatment. These receptors originate from a human donor with chronic lymphocytic leukemia.

In DNA, the CDR3 is TGCGCCAGCAGCTTGGGGCAGGGAAGCGCCTATGGCTACACCTTC. Protein sequence: CASSLGQGSAYGYTF. This chain links TRBV5-1 with TRBJ1-2, with D possibly TRBD1 on 5 matching bases. The V end was cut by 0 bases, the J end by 4 bases, with 13 bases between. Germline lookup yields CDR1 SGHRS and CDR2 YFSETQ. The CDR3 has 15 residues.

Ten or more counts support this clone. V usage is TRBV19 and J usage is TRBJ2-5; 13 nucleotides agree with TRBD2. After removal of 9 bases from V and 5 bases from J, the junction contained 6 bases not matched to a gene. Germline V lookup: CDR1 LNHDA, CDR2 SQIVND (reference sequence). The CDR3 runs 14 residues. The CDR3 loop reads CASRPTSGRETQYF. The CDR3 nucleotides are TGTGCCAGCCGCCCGACTAGCGGGAGGGAGACCCAGTACTTC.

This chain uses TRBV5-5 with TRBJ2-3, with 8 bases lining up with TRBD1. The CDR3 is 15 amino acids. J was trimmed by 5 bases and V by 5 bases; bases with no gene match: 10. The germline V gene has CDR1 SGHKS and CDR2 YYEKEE (reference sequence). CDR3 amino acids: CASRRIPTGGDTQYF. Written as DNA, the CDR3 is TGTGCCAGCAGACGTATACCTACAGGGGGAGATACGCAGTATTTT.

The CDR3 coding sequence is TGCGCCAGCAGCTCATCACCAGTGAGGCAGGACCCGGTGGATACGCAGTATTTT. It codes for CASSSSPVRQDPVDTQYF. V gene TRBV5-1 combines with J gene TRBJ2-3; D is undetermined. Germline values: CDR1 SGHRS, CDR2 YFSETQ. Trimming removed 3 bases from V and 6 bases from J, with 26 bases in between. The length of the CDR3 is 18 residues.

The rearrangement uses TRBV6-5 and TRBJ2-7; TRBD2 matches 9 bases. The V gene end was trimmed by 11 bases and the J gene end by 5 bases; junction bases not matched to a gene: 10. The CDR3 has 13 amino acids. Germline CDR1 and CDR2: MNHEY and SVGAGI. The CDR3, as DNA: TGTGCCCACGGTAGCGGGAGAAACAACGAGCAGTACTTC. Amino acid sequence: CAHGSGRNNEQYF.

This clone showed up just once. V usage is TRBV13 and J usage is TRBJ2-3; 7 nucleotides line up with TRBD2. J lost 4 bases, V lost 8 bases, and 9 bases had no gene match. Germline V gene sequence: CDR1 PRHDT, CDR2 FYEKMQ (reference sequence). The CDR3 extends over 14 amino acids. The CDR3 DNA sequence: TGTGCCAGCGTCGGAGGGAGGGCCGCAGATACGCAGTATTTT. As protein: CASVGGRAADTQYF.

The chain employs TRBV6-1 and TRBJ1-5; possibly TRBD1 for D (6 bases). The CDR3 runs to 15 residues. Trimming left V 2 bases short and J 5 bases short, with 13 bases between. The germline gives CDR1 MNHNS, CDR2 SASEGT. The CDR3 reads CASSEIWDNDQPQHF. CDR3 in DNA: TGTGCCAGCAGTGAAATATGGGACAACGATCAGCCCCAGCATTTT.

The chain uses TRBV5-1 and TRBJ2-7; maybe TRBD2 (5 bases). This CDR3 region has 15 residues. V lost 0 bases and J 6 bases, leaving 16 bases between the germline ends. Germline values: CDR1 SGHRS, CDR2 YFSETQ. CDR3 coding DNA: TGCGCCAGCAGCTTGGTACGGGTGGAGGTTGGCGAGCAGTACTTC. Translating it yields CASSLVRVEVGEQYF.

In its sample, this clone was seen once. The rearrangement uses TRBV13 and TRBJ2-3; the match to TRBD2 covers 10 bases. J lost 2 bases, V lost 4 bases, and 9 bases had no gene match. The CDR3 loop spans 17 amino acids. Germline lookup yields CDR1 PRHDT and CDR2 FYEKMQ (reference sequence). DNA for the CDR3: TGTGCCAGCAGCTCCAGTCTAGCGGGGGACCTCACAGATACGCAGTATTTT. It is translated as CASSSSLAGDLTDTQYF.